This entry lists 4 T cell receptor beta chains sequenced from one sample in a study of cytomegalovirus exposure and HLA in healthy donors. In the PCR, 60 Vbeta and 13 Jbeta primers were used. Only in-frame clones appear in the TCRdb table, and some are missing; sequencing was by immunoSEQ multiplex PCR. The data hold 150,000 to 200,000 clones, with approximately 82% observed a single time. Specimen: PBMCs. Receptors originate from a woman aged 30 to 39 in good health and CMV-seronegative.

The chain employs TRBV6-5 and TRBJ2-1; D possibly corresponds to TRBD2 (5 bases). This CDR3 contains 12 residues. Trimming shortened V by 6 bases and J by 8 bases, and 11 bases separated the two germline ends. The V gene's germline CDR1 is MNHEY and CDR2 SVGAGI. The CDR3 reads CASSAAGDEQFF. The CDR3 DNA reads TGTGCCAGCAGCGCCGCCGGGGATGAGCAGTTCTTC.

V gene TRBV19 combines with J gene TRBJ2-3, with D possibly being TRBD2 (5 bases). V shed 8 bases and J shed 4 bases, with 16 bases lying between them. The CDR3 is 14 amino acids. In germline, CDR1 is LNHDA, CDR2 SQIVND (reference sequence). The CDR3 bases are TGTGCCAGTCACTCTTGGGAGCGCGCAGATACGCAGTATTTT. Amino acids: CASHSWERADTQYF.

This CDR3 reads CASSLPGQGNTGELFF. CDR3 in DNA: TGTGCCAGCAGTTTACCGGGACAGGGGAACACCGGGGAGCTGTTTTTT. J is TRBJ2-2 and V is TRBV6-6; 9 positions match TRBD1. The CDR3 is 16 residues long. The ends lost 4 bases at V and 1 base at J; junction bases unmatched: 4. CDR1 is MNHNY, CDR2 SVGAGI, per germline (reference sequence).

This chain joins TRBV4-3 and TRBJ2-2; no clear D. The V end was cut by 0 bases, the J end by 7 bases, with 6 bases between. The CDR3 consists of 13 residues. CDR1 is LGHNA and CDR2 is YSLEER in the germline V gene. As DNA, the CDR3 is TGCGCCAGCAGCCAAGATCATCACGGGGAGCTGTTTTTT. Amino acid sequence: CASSQDHHGELFF.